A selection of T cell receptor beta chains follows, all from one sample in a study of blood T cells in healthy people across ages. MiXCR was run by TCRdb on the 5' RACE reads, yielding one entry per CDR3 protein. This sample has 550,000 to 800,000 distinct CDR3 sequences, with approximately 30% found just once. The specimen was blood. These receptors came from a woman older than 75 in good health. The CDR3 runs from the conserved cysteine through the conserved F or W. D genes are given only for firm matches. Clone size is shown for a subset of rows, as once, few, many or a class of expanded clone.

j_gene	abundance	v_gene	d_gene	CDR3nt	CDR3aa
TRBJ2-7	many	TRBV20-1	-	TGCAGTGCTAGACACCGCTACGAGCAGTACTTC	CSARHRYEQYF
TRBJ2-7	-	TRBV20-1	-	TGCAGGGCTAGACAGGAGCTCTACGAGCAGTACTTC	CRARQELYEQYF
TRBJ2-7	-	TRBV20-1	-	TGCAGTGCTAGAGTTATTAGGGGGGCATCGTACAAGGAGCAGTACTTC	CSARVIRGASYKEQYF
TRBJ1-2	once	TRBV12-3/TRBV12-4	-	TGTGCCAGCAGTTCCGGGATTATTTATGGCTACACCTTC	CASSSGIIYGYTF
TRBJ2-5	-	TRBV7-2	TRBD2	TGTGCCAGCAGCTTAGAAGTCAGCGGGGGGGAGACCCAGTACTTC	CASSLEVSGGETQYF
TRBJ2-3	many	TRBV7-2	-	TGTGCCAGCAGCCCGCGGTGGCACGGAACAGATACGCAGTATTTT	CASSPRWHGTDTQYF
TRBJ2-5	-	TRBV2	-	TGTGCCAGCAGTGCAGGGAAGTGGGAGACCCAGTACTTC	CASSAGKWETQYF
TRBJ2-5	many	TRBV4-3	-	TGCGCCAGCAGCCAAGAAGGTGGCGGTGGGGGAGAGACCCAGTACTTC	CASSQEGGGGGETQYF
TRBJ1-2	-	TRBV6-2/TRBV6-3	-	TGTGCCAGCAGTCCTTTACAGGGTTCTGACTATGGCTACACCTTC	CASSPLQGSDYGYTF
TRBJ2-1	many	TRBV6-6	TRBD1	TGTGCCAGCAGCCGGACAGGGGTGGATACTGAGCAGTTCTTC	CASSRTGVDTEQFF
TRBJ1-4	-	TRBV6-1	-	TGTGCCAGCAGTGAACACAGCCGTTCTAATGAAAAACTGTTTTTT	CASSEHSRSNEKLFF
TRBJ2-7	many	TRBV7-3	-	TGTGCCAGCAGCCAAACGGGCAGGGGTGGGTACGAGCAGTACTTC	CASSQTGRGGYEQYF
TRBJ1-2	few	TRBV7-2	TRBD1	TGTGCCAGCAGCCCCCGGACAGGGGTCCGCTATGGCTACACCTTC	CASSPRTGVRYGYTF
TRBJ1-2	many	TRBV30	-	TGTGCCTGGAGCCAGGGAGGGGCGACTAACTATGGCTACACCTTC	CAWSQGGATNYGYTF
TRBJ1-5	-	TRBV7-8	-	TGTGCCAGCAGCCGACGGGTCAATCAGCCCCAGCATTTT	CASSRRVNQPQHF
TRBJ1-1	few	TRBV5-1	-	TGCGCCAGCAGCATGGACCTGGGCAGACAAAACACTGAAGCTTTCTTT	CASSMDLGRQNTEAFF
TRBJ1-1	many	TRBV20-1	-	TGCAGTGCTCAAGGACTGGCGAACACTGAAGCTTTCTTT	CSAQGLANTEAFF
TRBJ2-7	large	TRBV3-1	TRBD1	TGTGCCAGCAGCCTCCAGGCAGGGGGTCAGGACGAGCAGTACTTC	CASSLQAGGQDEQYF
TRBJ2-1	few	TRBV6-1	TRBD2	TGTGCCAGCAGGACCCCGGGGGGCAATGAGCAGTTCTTC	CASRTPGGNEQFF
TRBJ1-1	once	TRBV5-1	-	TGCGCCAGCAGCTTGGCTGGAGGTGTTACTCAAGCTTTCTTT	CASSLAGGVTQAFF
TRBJ1-4	few	TRBV29-1	TRBD1	TGCAGCGTTGAAGATCCCGGACAGGGTGGTGAAAAACTGTTTTTT	CSVEDPGQGGEKLFF